This TCR beta chain was observed in a study of cytomegalovirus exposure and HLA in healthy donors. Study results and caveats: A later analysis, which compared TCR beta chains of equal frequency, found the HLA-associated ones more clonally expanded. Most TCR sequences proved rare, with some public TCRs found in many donors.

The J segment lost 1 base and the V segment lost 5 bases, leaving 12 bases of the junction unmatched. Germline V CDR1 and CDR2: SGHRS, YFSETQ. This CDR3 spans 19 amino acids. The primer mix had 60 Vbeta and 13 Jbeta primers. Produced via immunoSEQ multiplex PCR; TCRdb's table is partial and in-frame only. The sample includes some 80,000 clones, 78% of them seen just once. Comment on this clone: What it binds is unknown.

The sequenced sample consisted of PBMCs. The J gene is TRBJ2-1, the V gene TRBV5-1, with TRBD2 identical over 13 bases. This clonotype was obtained from a man aged 18 to 35 in good health and CMV-seropositive. The CDR3 region is CASRIRTSGRASSYNEQFF. CDR3 nucleotides: TGCGCCAGCAGGATCCGGACTAGCGGGAGAGCGTCTTCCTACAATGAGCAGTTCTTC.